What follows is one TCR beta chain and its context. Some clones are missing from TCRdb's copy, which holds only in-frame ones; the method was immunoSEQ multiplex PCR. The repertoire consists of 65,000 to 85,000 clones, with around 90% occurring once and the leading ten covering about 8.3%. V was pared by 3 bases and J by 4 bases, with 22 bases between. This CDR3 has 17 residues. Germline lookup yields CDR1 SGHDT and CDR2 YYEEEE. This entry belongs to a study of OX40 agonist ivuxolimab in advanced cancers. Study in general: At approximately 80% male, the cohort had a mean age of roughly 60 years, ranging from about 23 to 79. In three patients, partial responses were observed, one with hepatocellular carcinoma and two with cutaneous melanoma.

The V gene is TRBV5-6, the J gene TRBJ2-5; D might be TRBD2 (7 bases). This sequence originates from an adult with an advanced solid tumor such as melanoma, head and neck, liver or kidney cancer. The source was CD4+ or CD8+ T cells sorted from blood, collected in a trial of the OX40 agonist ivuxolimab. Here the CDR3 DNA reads TGTGCCAGCAGCTCTCTCACGGGGGGCACAAATAGAGAGACCCAGTACTTC. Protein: CASSSLTGGTNRETQYF.